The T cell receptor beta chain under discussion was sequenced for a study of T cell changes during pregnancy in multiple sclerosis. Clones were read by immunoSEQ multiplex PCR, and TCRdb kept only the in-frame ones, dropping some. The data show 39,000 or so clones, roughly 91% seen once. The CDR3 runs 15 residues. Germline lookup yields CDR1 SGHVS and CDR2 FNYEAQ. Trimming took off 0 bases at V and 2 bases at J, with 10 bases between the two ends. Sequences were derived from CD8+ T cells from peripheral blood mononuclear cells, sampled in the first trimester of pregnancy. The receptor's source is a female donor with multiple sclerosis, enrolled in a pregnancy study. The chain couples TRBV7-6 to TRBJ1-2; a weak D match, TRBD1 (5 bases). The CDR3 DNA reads TGTGCCAGCAGCTTAGCGCTGGGGGGGAACTATGGCTACACCTTC. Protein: CASSLALGGNYGYTF.